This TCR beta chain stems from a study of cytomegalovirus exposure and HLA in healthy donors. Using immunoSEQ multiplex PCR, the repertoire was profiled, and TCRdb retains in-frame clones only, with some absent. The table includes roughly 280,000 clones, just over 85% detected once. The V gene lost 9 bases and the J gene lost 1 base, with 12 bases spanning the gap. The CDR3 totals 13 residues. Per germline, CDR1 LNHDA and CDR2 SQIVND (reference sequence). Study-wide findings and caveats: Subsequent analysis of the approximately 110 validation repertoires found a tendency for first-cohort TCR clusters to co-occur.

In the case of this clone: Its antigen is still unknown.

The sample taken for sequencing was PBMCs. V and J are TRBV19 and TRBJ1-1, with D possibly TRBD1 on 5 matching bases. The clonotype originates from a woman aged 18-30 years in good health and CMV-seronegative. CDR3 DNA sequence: TGTGCCAGCAAGGGACTCCGGAACACTGAAGCTTTCTTT. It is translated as CASKGLRNTEAFF.